The T cell receptor (beta chain) described here comes from a study of T cell changes during pregnancy in multiple sclerosis. The CDR3 spans 15 residues. V lost 1 base and J 0 bases, leaving 9 bases between the germline ends. Germline lookup yields CDR1 SGHVS and CDR2 FQNEAQ. TCRdb keeps only in-frame clones here, not all; method: immunoSEQ multiplex PCR. The sample includes around 49,000 clones, nearly 95% of them seen just once. This sample comprised CD4+ T cells from peripheral blood mononuclear cells, obtained after pregnancy. The chain is built from TRBV7-8 and TRBJ1-2; no clear D gene. The receptor comes from a female donor in good health, enrolled as a control in a pregnancy study. The CDR3 sequence is CASSLVPGANYGYTF. The CDR3 DNA reads as TGTGCCAGCAGCTTAGTACCCGGTGCTAACTATGGCTACACCTTC.